The 6 T cell receptor beta chains below were found in one sample sequenced in a study of T cell changes during pregnancy in multiple sclerosis. Only in-frame clones appear in the TCRdb table, and some are missing; sequencing was by immunoSEQ multiplex PCR. The data contain tens of thousands of clones, roughly nine tenths of them seen just once; the ten biggest clones take up roughly 1.4%. The sequenced sample was peripheral blood, obtained before pregnancy. The source of these receptors is a female donor with multiple sclerosis, enrolled in a pregnancy study.

The rearrangement joins TRBV9 to TRBJ2-2, with TRBD2 matching over 8 bases. Per the germline V gene, CDR1 is SGDLS and CDR2 is YYNGEE. J lost 6 bases, V lost 3 bases, and 13 bases had no gene match. The CDR3 extends over 17 amino acids. For the CDR3, the DNA is TGTGCCAGCAGCGAGAGTGGGTCTGGACTAGCCCCCGGGGAGCTGTTTTTT. Encoded protein: CASSESGSGLAPGELFF.

This chain joins TRBV21-1 and TRBJ1-4; TRBD1, the D gene given by the table, was not confirmed from the DNA. TRBV21-1 is termed a pseudogene. This CDR3 region has 13 residues. CDR3 loop: CASNGTGREKLFF. CDR3 in DNA: TGTGCCAGCAACGGGACAGGCCGTGAAAAACTGTTTTTT.

The V call is TRBV27, the J call TRBJ1-1; TRBD1 matches 7 bases. The CDR3 covers 13 residues. Germline CDR1 and CDR2: MNHEY and SMNVEV (reference sequence). J was trimmed by 11 bases and V by 5 bases; bases with no gene match: 11. The CDR3 coding sequence is TGTGCCAGCAGTCAAACTCCGCAGGGGGTGGCTTTCTTT. Translated: CASSQTPQGVAFF.

The chain is built from TRBV5-5 and TRBJ2-7; 8 nucleotides line up with TRBD1. This CDR3 comprises 15 residues. Germline trimming cut 2 bases from V and 3 bases from J; bases unmatched to any gene: 7. CDR1 is SGHKS and CDR2 is YYEKEE in the germline V gene (reference sequence). CDR3 coding DNA: TGTGCCAGCAGCTTTCCCGGGACAGGCGACTACGAGCAGTACTTC. This codes for CASSFPGTGDYEQYF.

The CDR3 reads CASSLGGPGYYEQYF. The CDR3, as DNA: TGCGCCAGCAGCTTGGGGGGGCCCGGATACTACGAGCAGTACTTC. The chain employs TRBV5-1 and TRBJ2-7; maybe TRBD1 (6 bases). Trimming cost V 0 bases and J 3 bases, with 13 bases left between them. This CDR3 region has 15 residues. Germline V gene data show CDR1 as SGHRS and CDR2 as YFSETQ.

This clone appeared a single time. The chain uses TRBV12-5 and TRBJ1-1, with a possible D match to TRBD1 (5 bases). CDR3 length: 19 amino acids. CDR1 and CDR2 from the germline V gene are LGHNT and FRNRAP. V was cut by 0 bases and J by 1 base, with 21 bases left in between. CDR3 in amino acids: CASGLVPPQGEVGNTEAFF. The CDR3 DNA is TGTGCTAGTGGTTTGGTTCCCCCTCAAGGGGAGGTGGGGAACACTGAAGCTTTCTTT.